Following are 18 T cell receptor beta chains from one sample sequenced in a study of tumor-infiltrating lymphocytes in primary liver carcinoma. Investigators took RNA and DNA out together from 20-30 mg of unsorted bulk tissue. Total RNA amounting to roughly 450 ng was the source from which TCR beta cDNA was made with a constant-region primer. Nested multiplex PCR, run for three rounds with slightly modified ARM-PCR, yielded TCR beta libraries. The opening two PCR rounds, approximately 10 cycles each, paired TRBV1-TRBV30 forward primers with a C-beta reverse primer. TCRdb reanalysed the multiplex PCR reads using MiXCR and keeps one entry per CDR3 protein. The data contain roughly 100,000 distinct CDR3 sequences, about four fifths of them singletons. Sequencing was carried out using liver tumor tissue from sampling region 3. Subset meaning: tumor region T3, left-lateral pole. These receptors originate from a man aged 35 to 55 with primary liver carcinoma and hepatitis B virus infection.

The chain recombines TRBV5-6 with TRBJ2-1; D might be TRBD1 (6 bases). CDR1 and CDR2 from the germline V gene are SGHDT and YYEEEE. The CDR3 is 14 amino acids. V was pared by 4 bases and J by 9 bases, with 17 bases between. The CDR3 sequence is CASSAGTIRVEQFF. The CDR3 nucleotides read TGTGCCAGCAGCGCAGGGACAATCCGGGTTGAGCAGTTCTTC. The complete variable domain, with remaining parts taken from reference TRBV5-6 and TRBJ2-1, reads DAGVTQSPTHLIKTRGQQVTLRCSPKSGHDTVSWYQQALGQGPQFIFQYYEEEERQRGNFPDRFSGHQFPNYSSELNVNALLLGDSALYLCASSAGTIRVEQFFGPGTRLTVL.

Concerning this clonotype itself: A read error may account for a junction end that differs from germline. The V gene is TRBV5-1, the J gene TRBJ2-5; 7 positions agree with TRBD2. CDR1 and CDR2 (germline): SGHRS, YFSETQ. The CDR3 totals 15 residues. CDR3 DNA sequence: TGCGCCAGCAGCTATATAGCGGGCGCCGGAGAGACCCATTACTTC. Its translation: CASSYIAGAGETHYF. Looking up the rest from reference TRBV5-1 and TRBJ2-5 gives the full variable domain: KAGVTQTPRYLIKTRGQQVTLSCSPISGHRSVSWYQQTPGQGLQFLFEYFSETQRNKGNFPGRFSGRQFSNSRSEMNVSTLELGDSALYLCASSYIAGAGETHYFGPGTRLLVL.

A note on this clonotype: At one end the junction does not follow the germline gene, possibly because of a read error. As DNA, the CDR3 is TGTGCCAGCAGCGAGGCGGCGGGGGTAGGCAATCATCCCCAGCATTTT. Protein: CASSEAAGVGNHPQHF. The chain combines TRBV4-2 with TRBJ1-5; D possibly corresponds to TRBD1 (5 bases). The CDR3 covers 16 residues. Germline values: CDR1 LGHNA, CDR2 YNFKEQ.

Concerning this clonotype: At one end, the junction sequence differs from germline, possibly due to a read error. This chain connects TRBV28 to TRBJ1-4, with unresolved D. This CDR3 is built from 12 residues. Germline V CDR1 and CDR2: MDHEN, SYDVKM. This CDR3 reads CASSSKNEKLFF. Written as DNA, the CDR3 is TGTGCCAGCAGTTCCAAAAATGAAAAACTTTTTTTT. Full variable domain (outside the CDR3, taken from reference TRBV28 and TRBJ1-4): DVKVTQSSRYLVKRTGEKVFLECVQDMDHENMFWYRQDPGLGLRLIYFSYDVKMKEKGDIPEGYSVSREKKERFSLILESASTNQTSMYLCASSSKNEKLFFGSGTQLSVL.

This clonotype was seen a handful of times. One junction end disagrees with the germline gene, perhaps due to a read error. The chain carries TRBV29-1 and TRBJ1-1, with D possibly matching TRBD1 (5 bases). CDR1 is SQVTM, CDR2 ANQGSEA, per germline. This CDR3 contains 15 residues. The CDR3 protein is CSGLGDWGINTGAFF. DNA for the CDR3: TGCAGCGGGTTAGGGGACTGGGGAATAAACACTGGAGCTTTCTTT.

This rearrangement joins TRBV11-3 to TRBJ2-1, with D possibly TRBD1 on 5 matching bases. Germline assignment: CDR1 SGHNT and CDR2 YENEEA. The CDR3 extends over 14 amino acids. For the CDR3, the DNA is TGTGCTAGTAGCATAGGGGTCAGCAACAATGAGCAGTTCTTC. Amino acids: CASSIGVSNNEQFF.

About this clonotype itself: An end of the junction differs from the germline gene, which may be a read error. V gene TRBV30 combines with J gene TRBJ2-1; D may be TRBD2 (5 bases). CDR1 and CDR2 (germline): GTSNPN, SVGIG (reference sequence). The CDR3 is 13 residues long. DNA for the CDR3: TGTGCCTGGAGTCCCAACGGGAACAACGAGCAGTTTTTC. This translates into CAWSPNGNNEQFF.

The V and J genes are TRBV6-6 and TRBJ1-5; D ambiguous. The germline V gene has CDR1 MNHNY and CDR2 SVGAGI (reference sequence). V was trimmed by 8 bases and J by 2 bases, leaving 13 bases between them. The CDR3 runs to 14 residues. Here the CDR3 reads CASEVGGGNQPQHF. CDR3 DNA sequence: TGTGCCAGCGAGGTCGGAGGAGGCAATCAGCCCCAGCATTTT.

The sample holds many counts of this clonotype. The chain joins TRBV18 to TRBJ2-5, with 7 bases lining up with TRBD2. V lost 3 bases to trimming and J lost 4 bases; unmatched junction nucleotides: 2. Germline CDR1 reads KGHSH; CDR2 reads LQKENI. The CDR3 runs 13 residues. The CDR3 DNA reads TGTGCCAGCTCACCGGTAGCGGGAGAGACCCAGTACTTC. This codes for CASSPVAGETQYF. The full variable domain, completed using reference TRBV18 and TRBJ2-5, is NAGVMQNPRHLVRRRGQEARLRCSPMKGHSHVYWYRQLPEEGLKFMVYLQKENIIDESGMPKERFSAEFPKEGPSILRIQQVVRGDSAAYFCASSPVAGETQYFGPGTRLLVL.

In the case of this clonotype: Compared with germline, one end of the junction differs, possibly owing to a read error. V and J are TRBV6-2 or TRBV6-3 and TRBJ1-2; D gene unclear. Germline V gene lookup returns CDR1 MNHEY and CDR2 SVGEGT. This CDR3 region has 11 residues. The CDR3 sequence is CATALGYDYTF. The CDR3 region has the DNA TGTGCTACCGCCCTAGGCTATGACTACACCTTC.

The chain employs TRBV6-5 and TRBJ1-2; 7 bases are a match to TRBD1. Germline trimming cut 11 bases from V and 6 bases from J; bases unmatched to any gene: 12. The CDR3 extends over 13 amino acids. The germline CDR1 and CDR2 sequences are MNHEY and SVGAGI. DNA for the CDR3: TGTGCCGACAGTAAAACAGGGGAAGATGGCTACACCTTC. Translating gives CADSKTGEDGYTF.

This clonotype was counted once. Germline and junction disagree at one end, which may indicate a read error. The gene calls are TRBV11-2 and TRBJ2-1; D may be TRBD2 (6 bases). CDR3 size: 17 residues. Germline V CDR1 and CDR2: SGHAT, FQNNGV. CDR3 in DNA: TGTGCCGGCAGCTTAGATAGAGGCGGGATGTTCTACATTGAGCAGTTCTTC. Translated, it gives CAGSLDRGGMFYIEQFF.

This clonotype showed up just a few times. A junction end diverges from the germline sequence, so it may reflect a read error. This chain uses TRBV29-1 with TRBJ1-1; tentatively, D is TRBD1 (6 bases). The CDR3 is 15 amino acids. CDR1 and CDR2 from the germline V gene are SQVTM and ANQGSEA. The CDR3 coding sequence is TGCAGCGTTGCCGGGGGCTGGGACATGAATACTGAAGCTTTCTTT. Translating it yields CSVAGGWDMNTEAFF.

This clonotype was observed a few times. It may be a read error: a sequence one base away is much more abundant. J is TRBJ1-3 and V is TRBV5-5, with D unclear. The CDR3 totals 15 residues. Germline V CDR1 and CDR2: SGHKS, YYEKEE (reference sequence). The CDR3 DNA reads TGTGCCAGGAGCTCGGTGGGCCAGGCTGGAAACACCATATATTTT. It yields the protein CARSSVGQAGNTIYF.

In regard to this clonotype: An end of the junction differs from the germline gene, which may be a read error. This sequence joins TRBV29-1 and TRBJ2-5; D perhaps matches TRBD2 (6 bases). Germline V gene lookup returns CDR1 SQVTM and CDR2 ANQGSEA. CDR3 length equals 14 residues. CDR3 sequence (DNA): TGCAACGTTGCTTCCGGGACTGGGGAAGAGACCCAGTACTTC. Protein product: CNVASGTGEETQYF.

As to this clonotype: This is likely a read error, given that the CDR3 carries no conserved phenylalanine or tryptophan at its end. The chain joins TRBV29-1 to TRBJ1-4; D might be TRBD1 (5 bases). CDR3 length: 13 residues. CDR1 is SQVTM and CDR2 is ANQGSEA in the germline V gene. CDR3 residues: CGVVMVEGEKLFL. The CDR3 DNA is TGCGGCGTTGTGATGGTAGAGGGGGAAAAACTGTTTTTA.

On this clonotype itself: In this CDR3 the conserved last residue, phenylalanine or tryptophan, is missing, so a read error is likely. V is TRBV29-1 and J is TRBJ2-3, with TRBD2 as a possible D gene (6 bases). Germline V gene sequence: CDR1 SQVTM, CDR2 ANQGSEA. CDR3 length: 12 amino acids. Written as DNA, the CDR3 is TGCAGCACCCAGCGGGTCACAGGTACGCAGTATTCT. Its translation: CSTQRVTGTQYS.

About this clonotype itself: A junction end diverges from the germline sequence, so it may reflect a read error. The chain employs TRBV30 and TRBJ2-7; D ambiguous. This CDR3 has 11 amino acids. In germline, CDR1 is GTSNPN, CDR2 SVGIG (reference sequence). The CDR3 nucleotides read TGTGCCAGGACGGACCTCTACGAACAGTACTTC. It codes for CARTDLYEQYF.